This is a list of T cell receptor beta chains from one sample in a study of beta chain features in type 1 diabetes. Data came from immunoSEQ multiplex PCR; TCRdb stores just in-frame clones and leaves some out. The repertoire holds a few hundred thousand clones, with roughly 22% as singletons. The material sequenced was naive CD4+ T cells from blood. The receptors come from a woman in her thirties or forties with type 1 diabetes. The CDR3 runs from the conserved cysteine through the conserved F or W. D genes are given only for firm matches. Size tells how often a clone was seen (once, few, many) or the class of an expanded clone, and some rows leave it out.

V gene: TRBV5-1
clone size: few
J gene: TRBJ1-1
D gene: .
CDR3 DNA: TGCGCCAGCAGCTTTACCCGGGAGAGGACTGAAGCTTTCTTT
CDR3 protein: CASSFTRERTEAFF

V gene: TRBV11-3
clone size: .
J gene: TRBJ2-7
D gene: .
CDR3 DNA: TGTGCCAGCAGCCCCGAGGCGGGATCCTACGAGCAGTACTTC
CDR3 protein: CASSPEAGSYEQYF

V gene: TRBV9
clone size: .
J gene: TRBJ1-2
D gene: .
CDR3 DNA: TGTGCCAGCAGCGGACAGGTCGGGGGCTACACCTTC
CDR3 protein: CASSGQVGGYTF

V gene: TRBV28
clone size: few
J gene: TRBJ2-1
D gene: TRBD2
CDR3 DNA: TGTGCCAGCATGGATCCTAGCGGGAGGGCCGGTGAGCAGTTCTTC
CDR3 protein: CASMDPSGRAGEQFF

V gene: TRBV4-2
clone size: few
J gene: TRBJ2-1
D gene: TRBD2
CDR3 DNA: TGTGCCAGCAGCCAGAGAGGGACTAGCAACAATGAGCAGTTCTTC
CDR3 protein: CASSQRGTSNNEQFF

V gene: TRBV28
clone size: few
J gene: TRBJ1-1
D gene: .
CDR3 DNA: TGTGCCAGCAGTTCGGGACAGAACACTGAAGCTTTCTTT
CDR3 protein: CASSSGQNTEAFF

V gene: TRBV7-3
clone size: .
J gene: TRBJ1-1
D gene: .
CDR3 DNA: TGTGCCAGCAGCCTACAGGGTGAGAACACTGAAGCTTTCTTT
CDR3 protein: CASSLQGENTEAFF

V gene: TRBV14
clone size: .
J gene: TRBJ2-7
D gene: .
CDR3 DNA: TGTGCCAGCAGCCAAGATATCAGGAGGGAGCAGTACTTC
CDR3 protein: CASSQDIRREQYF

V gene: TRBV28
clone size: few
J gene: TRBJ1-5
D gene: TRBD1
CDR3 DNA: TGTGCCAGCAGTGTGGGACAGGTCGTTGGTCAGCCCCAGCATTTT
CDR3 protein: CASSVGQVVGQPQHF

V gene: TRBV28
clone size: .
J gene: TRBJ2-7
D gene: TRBD1
CDR3 DNA: TGTGCCAGCAGTCCCCCCCTGGGACAGGGGGCCAGCGAGCAGTACTTC
CDR3 protein: CASSPPLGQGASEQYF

V gene: TRBV4-1
clone size: .
J gene: TRBJ2-7
D gene: .
CDR3 DNA: TGCGCCAGCAGCCAAGATAGTCGGGAGCAGTACTTC
CDR3 protein: CASSQDSREQYF

V gene: TRBV30
clone size: .
J gene: TRBJ1-2
D gene: TRBD1
CDR3 DNA: TGTGCCTGGACGCAGGACAGGGCGGTCTATGGCTACACCTTC
CDR3 protein: CAWTQDRAVYGYTF

V gene: TRBV5-4
clone size: .
J gene: TRBJ2-1
D gene: TRBD2
CDR3 DNA: TGTGCCAGCAGCTTGGGACTAGCGGGACTCTACAATGAGCAGTTCTTC
CDR3 protein: CASSLGLAGLYNEQFF

V gene: TRBV9
clone size: .
J gene: TRBJ1-3
D gene: .
CDR3 DNA: TGTGCCAGCAGCGTAGCTGGGGCGGCCTCTGGAAACACCATATATTTT
CDR3 protein: CASSVAGAASGNTIYF

V gene: TRBV7-3
clone size: once
J gene: TRBJ2-1
D gene: TRBD2
CDR3 DNA: TGTGCCAGCAGCTTAATCGCGACTAGCGGGAGGCAAAATGAGCAGTTCTTC
CDR3 protein: CASSLIATSGRQNEQFF

V gene: TRBV19
clone size: .
J gene: TRBJ1-1
D gene: TRBD1
CDR3 DNA: TGTGCCAGTAGAACAGGGGGCTATTGGGTGAACACTGAAGCTTTCTTT
CDR3 protein: CASRTGGYWVNTEAFF

V gene: TRBV29-1
clone size: .
J gene: TRBJ1-2
D gene: .
CDR3 DNA: TGCAGCGTTGCCCGGGGAGAGGTCTTGGATGGCTACACCTTC
CDR3 protein: CSVARGEVLDGYTF

V gene: TRBV14
clone size: .
J gene: TRBJ2-1
D gene: TRBD2
CDR3 DNA: TGTGCCAGCAGCCAACGCTCTAGCGGGGGGAACAATGAGCAGTTCTTC
CDR3 protein: CASSQRSSGGNNEQFF

V gene: TRBV28
clone size: few
J gene: TRBJ2-7
D gene: .
CDR3 DNA: TGTGCCAGCAGAGACCCTAGTTCCCACGAGCAGTACTTC
CDR3 protein: CASRDPSSHEQYF

V gene: TRBV18
clone size: .
J gene: TRBJ2-7
D gene: TRBD2
CDR3 DNA: TGTGCCAGCTCACCTGAGCGGGGGGACTCCTACGAGCAGTACTTC
CDR3 protein: CASSPERGDSYEQYF

V gene: TRBV6-5
clone size: few
J gene: TRBJ1-1
D gene: .
CDR3 DNA: TGTGCCAGCAGTCCTATCAATACTCCGGAGGAAGCTTTCTTT
CDR3 protein: CASSPINTPEEAFF

V gene: TRBV5-1
clone size: .
J gene: TRBJ2-7
D gene: TRBD2
CDR3 DNA: TGCGCCAGCAACGAAGCGGGAGGGAACTACGAGCAGTACTTC
CDR3 protein: CASNEAGGNYEQYF

V gene: TRBV7-3
clone size: few
J gene: TRBJ2-1
D gene: TRBD2
CDR3 DNA: TGTGCCAGCAGCTATAGCGGGGTAAATGAGCAGTTCTTC
CDR3 protein: CASSYSGVNEQFF

V gene: TRBV5-1
clone size: few
J gene: TRBJ1-1
D gene: TRBD1
CDR3 DNA: TGCGCCAGCAGCTTGGCCACAGCCGGGACAGGGACTGAAGCTTTCTTT
CDR3 protein: CASSLATAGTGTEAFF

V gene: TRBV7-9
clone size: .
J gene: TRBJ1-1
D gene: .
CDR3 DNA: TGTGCCAGCAGCCTGTTCCTGGAGGGCACTGAAGCTTTCTTT
CDR3 protein: CASSLFLEGTEAFF